Shown below are 31 T cell receptor beta chains from a single sample sequenced in a study of blood T cells in healthy people across ages. Using a J-beta primer mix together with a sample-barcoded 5' primer, a second PCR was run for about 7 to 12 cycles. One entry per CDR3 protein results from TCRdb running MiXCR on the 5' RACE reads. The sample holds 650,000 to 800,000 distinct CDR3 sequences, approximately 48% seen once. The sequencing input was blood. The receptors were sampled from a man in his sixties in good health.

This clonotype was detected only a few times. The V call is TRBV25-1, the J call TRBJ1-6, with 8 positions matching TRBD1. The CDR3 is 14 amino acids. With 4 bases clipped from V and 7 bases from J, the junction kept 3 bases outside the gene matches. Per the germline V gene, CDR1 is MGHDK and CDR2 is SYGVNS. The CDR3 protein is CASSGDRGNSPLHF. The CDR3, as DNA: TGTGCCAGCAGTGGCGACAGGGGAAATTCACCCCTCCACTTT.

The chain links TRBV9 to TRBJ2-1, with D possibly being TRBD1 (6 bases). The CDR3 runs to 15 residues. V was pared by 3 bases and J by 0 bases, with 10 bases between. Germline CDR1 SGDLS, CDR2 YYNGEE. CDR3 in DNA: TGTGCCAGCAGCGCCGGACAGAGCTCCTACAATGAGCAGTTCTTC. This codes for CASSAGQSSYNEQFF.

The chain couples TRBV5-1 to TRBJ2-7; TRBD1 or TRBD2 may be the D gene (6 bases each). Trimming left V 6 bases short and J 1 base short, with 17 bases between. The CDR3 spans 15 residues. Germline CDR1 and CDR2: SGHRS and YFSETQ. CDR3 in DNA: TGCGCCAGCACGGGAGAGGCAGGGGTTTCCTACGAGCAGTACTTC. Translation gives CASTGEAGVSYEQYF.

This clonotype was found a few times. The rearrangement uses TRBV10-3 and TRBJ2-7; 11 positions match TRBD1. The V gene's germline CDR1 is ENHRY and CDR2 SYGVKD. This CDR3 has 19 residues. After removal of 2 bases from V and 7 bases from J, the junction contained 19 bases not matched to a gene. The CDR3 nucleotides are TGTGCCATCAGTGAGACCGGGACAGGGGGGAGGAAGGTCTTGGGGGAGCAGTACTTC. Its translation is CAISETGTGGRKVLGEQYF.

A few counts support this clonotype. V is TRBV29-1 and J is TRBJ2-3; 7 positions match TRBD2. Germline V gene data show CDR1 as SQVTM and CDR2 as ANQGSEA. The CDR3 length is 12 residues. Trimming at V came to 4 bases and at J to 6 bases, leaving 4 bases not matched to a gene. The DNA for the CDR3 is TGCAGCGTTGTGGGGGGGTTTGATACGCAGTATTTT. Protein product: CSVVGGFDTQYF.

J is TRBJ2-5 and V is TRBV12-5; D may be TRBD2 (5 bases). The CDR3 is 14 residues long. The V end lost 7 bases, the J end lost 2 bases, and 14 bases lay between the germline ends. Germline CDR1 and CDR2: LGHNT and FRNRAP. In nucleotides, the CDR3 is TGTGCTAGTGCTCGGGGTGGTGGACAAGAGACCCAGTACTTC. Residues: CASARGGGQETQYF. The whole variable domain, filled in from reference TRBV12-5 and TRBJ2-5, reads DARVTQTPRHKVTEMGQEVTMRCQPILGHNTVFWYRQTMMQGLELLAYFRNRAPLDDSGMPKDRFSAEMPDATLATLKIQPSEPRDSAVYFCASARGGGQETQYFGPGTRLLVL.

Comment on this clonotype: Given a much more abundant clone one base away, this may be a read error. The V and J genes are TRBV5-6 and TRBJ2-5, with 7 bases aligning to TRBD1. Germline V gene sequence: CDR1 SGHDT, CDR2 YYEEEE. The CDR3 sequence is 14 residues long. CDR3 sequence: CAGSPPGQAETQYF. The CDR3 DNA is TGTGCCGGCAGCCCCCCCGGACAGGCCGAGACCCAGTACTTC.

This clonotype appeared a few times. The chain employs TRBV28 and TRBJ2-1, with a weak D call TRBD2 (5 bases). Trimming removed 5 bases from V and 8 bases from J, with 25 bases in between. This CDR3 is built from 17 residues. CDR1 MDHEN and CDR2 SYDVKM come from the germline V gene. The DNA for the CDR3 is TGTGCCAGCAGTCTCCCCTTCAGACCGTTGGGAGAGGATGAGCAGTTCTTC. It codes for CASSLPFRPLGEDEQFF.

The gene calls are TRBV7-9 and TRBJ1-2; possible D gene TRBD1, 5 bases. Germline V gene data show CDR1 as SEHNR and CDR2 as FQNEAQ (reference sequence). The CDR3 covers 12 residues. The V gene lost 6 bases and the J gene lost 7 bases, with 12 bases spanning the gap. Here the CDR3 reads CASSPGLLGYTF. The CDR3 bases are TGTGCCAGCAGTCCGGGACTCCTTGGCTACACCTTC.

The V and J genes are TRBV20-1 and TRBJ2-3; possibly TRBD2 for D (6 bases). The V end was cut by 6 bases, the J end by 5 bases, with 15 bases between. The CDR3 spans 13 residues. CDR1 is DFQATT and CDR2 is SNEGSKA in the germline V gene (reference sequence). The CDR3 bases are TGCAGTGCCTTAGGAGGGGCCCAAGATACGCAGTATTTT. Protein sequence: CSALGGAQDTQYF.

In this sample, this clonotype turned up many times. Sequence at one end of the junction differs from germline and may be a read error. The CDR3 sequence: CASSFTGEETQYF. The CDR3 nucleotides read TGTGCCAGCAGCTTTACAGGGGAAGAGACCCAGTACTTC. This rearrangement joins TRBV5-1 to TRBJ2-5; 7 nucleotides agree with TRBD1. The CDR3 has 13 amino acids. Germline V gene lookup returns CDR1 SGHRS and CDR2 YFSETQ.

This clonotype occurred a few times. The V gene is TRBV9, the J gene TRBJ2-1; D gene ambiguous. This CDR3 has 13 amino acids. Germline V gene data show CDR1 as SGDLS and CDR2 as YYNGEE. The germline V and J ends were trimmed by 2 bases and 8 bases, with 11 bases remaining between them. The CDR3 nucleotides are TGTGCCAGCAGCGTCGCCTTTAACGATGAGCAGTTCTTC. Translating gives CASSVAFNDEQFF.

The rearrangement joins TRBV20-1 to TRBJ2-1; no reliable D call. The CDR3 sequence is 13 residues long. V dropped 1 base and J dropped 10 bases, with 14 bases sitting between them. Germline V lookup: CDR1 DFQATT, CDR2 SNEGSKA (reference sequence). In nucleotides, the CDR3 is TGCAGTGCTAGAGTAGGGATTACCTACGAGCAGTTCTTC. It translates to CSARVGITYEQFF.

This clonotype is a singleton in its sample. V usage is TRBV4-1 and J usage is TRBJ2-3; TRBD2 is a possible D gene (5 bases). The CDR3 length is 16 residues. Germline V gives CDR1 MGHRA, CDR2 YSYEKL. V was trimmed by 0 bases and J by 5 bases, leaving 15 bases between them. The CDR3 nucleotides read TGCGCCAGCAGCCAAGATCTTACCCTAGCTGTAGATACGCAGTATTTT. The encoded protein is CASSQDLTLAVDTQYF.

About this clonotype itself: Because the CDR3 is missing its conserved closing phenylalanine or tryptophan, this is likely a read error. The chain combines TRBV4-1 with TRBJ2-1; 9 bases match TRBD2. Germline trimming cut 1 base from V and 5 bases from J; bases unmatched to any gene: 3. From germline, CDR1 is MGHRA and CDR2 YSYEKL. This CDR3 has 15 amino acids. CDR3 sequence reads: CASSQVRGGNNEQFY. The CDR3 bases are TGCGCCAGCAGCCAAGTGCGGGGGGGGAACAATGAGCAGTTCTAC.

The J gene is TRBJ1-2, the V gene TRBV6-1, with D uncertain. Germline CDR1 is MNHNS and CDR2 is SASEGT. CDR3 size: 11 residues. With 7 bases removed from V and 13 bases from J, the gap between germline ends came to 16 bases. DNA of the CDR3: TGTGCCAGCACCCGGGGAGGGCATGGCACCTTC. This codes for CASTRGGHGTF.

The J gene is TRBJ2-3, the V gene TRBV6-2 or TRBV6-3; 8 nucleotides match TRBD2. The CDR3 is 13 residues long. With 6 bases clipped from V and 9 bases from J, the junction kept 8 bases outside the gene matches. Germline assignment: CDR1 MNHEY and CDR2 SVGEGT. CDR3 amino acids: CASRETSGETQYF. CDR3 nucleotides: TGTGCCAGCAGAGAAACTAGCGGAGAGACGCAGTATTTT.

The rearrangement links TRBV7-2 to TRBJ2-5; TRBD2 is a possible D gene (6 bases). CDR3 size: 13 residues. Germline values: CDR1 SGHTA, CDR2 FQGNSA. The V end lost 4 bases, the J end lost 11 bases, and 17 bases lay between the germline ends. The DNA for the CDR3 is TGTGCCAGCAGCTCAGATCGGGTCCGGGGGCAGTACTTC. Encoded protein: CASSSDRVRGQYF.

The chain couples TRBV7-2 to TRBJ1-1, with unresolved D. Germline CDR1 is SGHTA and CDR2 is FQGNSA. The CDR3 totals 14 residues. V was trimmed by 7 bases and J by 1 base, leaving 13 bases between them. In DNA, the CDR3 is TGTGCCAGCAAAAAAGGAGGGAAGAACACTGAAGCTTTCTTT. As protein: CASKKGGKNTEAFF.

The chain links TRBV10-3 to TRBJ1-5, with 8 positions matching TRBD1. Per the germline V gene, CDR1 is ENHRY and CDR2 is SYGVKD. V dropped 4 bases and J dropped 1; count of bases not matched to a gene: 9. This CDR3 has 17 amino acids. The chain's CDR3 is CAISGQGSRGSNQPQHF. The DNA for the CDR3 is TGTGCCATCAGTGGACAGGGGAGTAGAGGGAGCAATCAGCCCCAGCATTTT.

This sequence joins TRBV7-2 and TRBJ1-2; TRBD1 matches at 7 bases. Germline values: CDR1 SGHTA, CDR2 FQGNSA. This CDR3 is 15 amino acids long. The V gene end was trimmed by 0 bases and the J gene end by 2 bases; junction bases not matched to a gene: 3. The CDR3 DNA reads as TGTGCCAGCAGCTTAGCCTCGACAGGGAACTATGGCTACACCTTC. Its translation is CASSLASTGNYGYTF.

The rearrangement links TRBV27 to TRBJ2-2; no firm D call. CDR1 and CDR2 (germline): MNHEY, SMNVEV (reference sequence). V was clipped by 4 bases and J by 4 bases, with 7 bases between them. The CDR3 runs to 13 residues. The chain's CDR3 is CASSSTLTGELFF. DNA for the CDR3: TGTGCCAGCAGTTCAACGCTCACCGGGGAGCTGTTTTTT.

As to this clonotype: A much more abundant neighbour one base away suggests this may be a read error. This chain connects TRBV7-2 to TRBJ2-4, with D possibly matching TRBD1 (6 bases). Germline values: CDR1 SGHTA, CDR2 FQGNSA. This CDR3 has 16 amino acids. This CDR3 is CAGSLERQVPKNIQYF. The CDR3 nucleotides are TGTGCCGGCAGCTTAGAGCGACAGGTTCCCAAAAACATTCAGTACTTC.

This clonotype has ten or more counts. J is TRBJ2-3 and V is TRBV20-1; D could derive from TRBD1 or TRBD2 (5 bases each). The CDR3 runs to 15 residues. Germline CDR1 and CDR2: DFQATT and SNEGSKA (reference sequence). Trimming cost V 0 bases and J 2 bases, with 12 bases left between them. The CDR3 DNA reads as TGCAGTGCTAGAGATGGACGGGGACCCACAGATACGCAGTATTTT. It specifies CSARDGRGPTDTQYF.

This clonotype was observed a few times. The J gene is TRBJ1-4, the V gene TRBV28; perhaps TRBD1 as D (5 bases). V dropped 5 bases and J dropped 5 bases, with 12 bases sitting between them. This CDR3 has 14 amino acids. The germline CDR1 and CDR2 sequences are MDHEN and SYDVKM. The CDR3 protein is CASSAGTENEKLFF. In nucleotides, the CDR3 is TGTGCCAGCAGTGCCGGGACGGAGAATGAAAAACTGTTTTTT.

This clonotype was recorded a few times. V gene TRBV7-2 combines with J gene TRBJ1-6, with D possibly being TRBD1 (6 bases). The V end was cut by 5 bases, the J end by 6 bases, with 11 bases between. The CDR3 is 14 residues long. Germline assignment: CDR1 SGHTA and CDR2 FQGNSA. CDR3 DNA sequence: TGTGCCAGCAGCCGAGGGACAAGTAATTCACCCCTCCACTTT. Translation gives CASSRGTSNSPLHF.

This clonotype has more than one count but fewer than ten. The chain combines TRBV5-1 with TRBJ2-2; TRBD1 might be the D (5 bases). V lost 0 bases, J lost 5 bases, and 11 bases lay in between. The germline V gene has CDR1 SGHRS and CDR2 YFSETQ. There are 15 residues in the CDR3. The DNA of the CDR3 is TGCGCCAGCAGCTTGGGTGTTGCAGGGACCGGGGAGCTGTTTTTT. Its protein is CASSLGVAGTGELFF. Variable domain in full (rest from reference TRBV5-1 and TRBJ2-2): KAGVTQTPRYLIKTRGQQVTLSCSPISGHRSVSWYQQTPGQGLQFLFEYFSETQRNKGNFPGRFSGRQFSNSRSEMNVSTLELGDSALYLCASSLGVAGTGELFFGEGSRLTVL.

The rearrangement uses TRBV9 and TRBJ1-6; D is unclear. This CDR3 spans 14 amino acids. Trimming removed 0 bases at V and 5 bases at J, with 6 bases between. CDR1 and CDR2 (germline): SGDLS, YYNGEE. CDR3 DNA sequence: TGTGCCAGCAGCGTAGATGGAGATAATTCACCCCTCCACTTT. It specifies CASSVDGDNSPLHF.

This clonotype was recorded a few times. The CDR3, as DNA: TGCAGCGTTCGGACCCCGGGGGGCCGGGAGACCCAGTACTTC. This gives the protein CSVRTPGGRETQYF. V is TRBV29-1 and J is TRBJ2-5; D may be TRBD2 (7 bases). The CDR3 covers 14 residues. Trimming pared 5 bases from V and 5 bases from J, leaving 18 bases between. Germline V gene lookup returns CDR1 SQVTM and CDR2 ANQGSEA.

The chain recombines TRBV28 with TRBJ1-4; 7 bases line up with TRBD1. From germline, CDR1 is MDHEN and CDR2 SYDVKM. V lost 6 bases, J lost 8 bases, and 15 bases stayed unmatched. This CDR3 is built from 16 residues. For the CDR3, the DNA is TGTGCCAGCAGCTCATCGAGGACAGGATTAAACGAAAAACTGTTTTTT. This translates into CASSSSRTGLNEKLFF.

This clonotype was counted once. The chain combines TRBV6-1 with TRBJ1-4; a weak D match, TRBD1 (5 bases). In germline, CDR1 is MNHNS, CDR2 SASEGT. V was clipped by 0 bases and J by 5 bases, with 10 bases between them. The CDR3 spans 15 residues. Written as DNA, the CDR3 is TGTGCCAGCAGTGAAGCTGCTGGGGGGAATGAAAAACTGTTTTTT. The encoded protein is CASSEAAGGNEKLFF.